One and the same sample provided the 20 T cell receptor beta chains below, sequenced in a study of control samples from healthy donors and cancer patients. TCRdb's table, derived via immunoSEQ multiplex PCR, lists solely in-frame clones and lacks some. This table has over 90,000 clones, 90% to 95% appearing once. The sequenced sample consisted of blood. These receptors were taken from a woman younger than 35 in good health.

The chain joins TRBV4-1 to TRBJ1-4, with D uncertain. Per germline, CDR1 MGHRA and CDR2 YSYEKL. The CDR3 has 15 amino acids. V was trimmed by 0 bases and J by 8 bases, leaving 13 bases between them. Here the CDR3 DNA reads TGCGCCAGCAGCCAAGATTCGGGGTTAGTCGAAAAACTGTTTTTT. Its translation is CASSQDSGLVEKLFF.

Regarding this clone: The sample contains more than one DNA sequence encoding this CDR3. The CDR3 spells CASSGQPQHF. The CDR3 nucleotides are TGTGCCAGCAGTGGTCAGCCCCAGCATTTT. The chain links TRBV28 to TRBJ1-5, with D unclear. CDR1 and CDR2 from the germline V gene are MDHEN and SYDVKM. Trimming left V 5 bases short and J 6 bases short, with 2 bases between. The CDR3 spans 10 residues.

The chain carries TRBV19 and TRBJ1-3; D might be TRBD1 (5 bases). The CDR3 runs 17 residues. Germline V lookup: CDR1 LNHDA, CDR2 SQIVND (reference sequence). V lost 2 bases to trimming and J lost 4 bases, with 18 bases between them. The CDR3 region has the DNA TGTGCCAGTAGTATACTGGCTGGGACGGCGAAAGGAAACACCATATATTTT. It specifies CASSILAGTAKGNTIYF.

The chain combines TRBV7-9 with TRBJ1-2, with D unresolved. Per germline, CDR1 SEHNR and CDR2 FQNEAQ (reference sequence). The ends were cut back, 0 bases at V and 0 bases at J, with 8 bases in the middle. The CDR3 consists of 15 residues. The CDR3 reads CASSLALGTNYGYTF. The CDR3, as DNA: TGTGCCAGCAGCTTAGCCCTAGGTACTAACTATGGCTACACCTTC.

Here the CDR3 reads CASSAELWGNTEAFF. CDR3 coding DNA: TGTGCCAGCAGCGCCGAATTATGGGGGAACACTGAAGCTTTCTTT. The chain carries TRBV5-4 and TRBJ1-1; D call uncertain. The CDR3 consists of 15 residues. Germline V gene sequence: CDR1 SGHNT, CDR2 YYREEE (reference sequence). V lost 4 bases to trimming and J lost 1 base, with 14 bases between them. The full variable domain, completed using reference TRBV5-4 and TRBJ1-1, is ETGVTQSPTHLIKTRGQQVTLRCSSQSGHNTVSWYQQALGQGPQFIFQYYREEENGRGNFPPRFSGLQFPNYSSELNVNALELDDSALYLCASSAELWGNTEAFFGQGTRLTVV.

The J gene is TRBJ2-3, the V gene TRBV7-2, with TRBD1 matching over 7 bases. V trimming: 5 bases; J trimming: 0 bases; junction bases outside the gene matches: 5. Germline V lookup: CDR1 SGHTA, CDR2 FQGNSA. The CDR3 is 15 amino acids. The CDR3 loop is CASSQTGSSTDTQYF. The CDR3 coding sequence is TGTGCCAGCAGCCAGACAGGGTCTAGCACAGATACGCAGTATTTT.

J is TRBJ1-2 and V is TRBV2, with D tentatively TRBD1 (6 bases). Per the germline V gene, CDR1 is SNHLY and CDR2 is FYNNEI. Trimming removed 4 bases at V and 5 bases at J, with 17 bases between. The CDR3 loop spans 15 amino acids. The CDR3 coding sequence is TGTGCCAGCAGTGTTCGTCTGGGGGCGGTTTATGGCTACACCTTC. This sequence encodes CASSVRLGAVYGYTF.

Here the CDR3 DNA reads TGTGCCAGCACCTTAGGACAGGTTCGGTACTATGGCTACACCTTC. As protein: CASTLGQVRYYGYTF. The genes are TRBV28 and TRBJ1-2; 7 bases match TRBD1. CDR1 is MDHEN, CDR2 SYDVKM, per germline. This CDR3 comprises 15 residues. V lost 7 bases to trimming and J lost 3 bases; unmatched junction nucleotides: 11.

This clone was observed once. J is TRBJ1-3 and V is TRBV29-1; D remains ambiguous. Germline-derived CDR1 and CDR2 are SQVTM and ANQGSEA. Trimming took 1 base from V and 0 from J, leaving 7 bases between them. This CDR3 has 14 residues. The CDR3 bases are TGCAGCGTTGAAGTTTCCGTCTCTGGAAACACCATATATTTT. It yields the protein CSVEVSVSGNTIYF.

Only one count was recorded for this clone. J is TRBJ2-3 and V is TRBV27; 9 bases match TRBD1. CDR1 is MNHEY, CDR2 SMNVEV, per germline (reference sequence). CDR3 length: 14 residues. The ends lost 7 bases at V and 3 bases at J; junction bases unmatched: 5. The CDR3 loop reads CASMGTGPTDTQYF. CDR3 DNA: TGTGCCAGCATGGGGACAGGGCCGACAGATACGCAGTATTTT.

The chain links TRBV28 to TRBJ1-1; D not certain. Trimming stripped 6 bases from V and 3 bases from J, with 11 bases between. The CDR3 runs 13 residues. CDR1 and CDR2 (germline): MDHEN, SYDVKM. The CDR3 loop reads CASSLTRDTEAFF. Written as DNA, the CDR3 is TGTGCCAGCAGCCTAACTCGGGACACTGAAGCTTTCTTT.

This chain joins TRBV2 and TRBJ2-2, with 8 positions matching TRBD2. CDR3 size: 15 residues. Germline-derived CDR1 and CDR2 are SNHLY and FYNNEI. The V gene end was trimmed by 4 bases and the J gene end by 6 bases; junction bases not matched to a gene: 7. CDR3 sequence reads: CASSGRGGRSGELFF. The CDR3 DNA sequence: TGTGCCAGCAGTGGACGGGGGGGCAGGTCCGGGGAGCTGTTTTTT.

A word on this clone: A junction boundary mismatches the germline segment, possibly from a read error. V usage is TRBV30 and J usage is TRBJ1-1; D is uncertain. This CDR3 spans 13 amino acids. Germline-derived CDR1 and CDR2 are GTSNPN and SVGIG (reference sequence). The CDR3 DNA is TGTGCCTGGAGTGGGGGAACGAACTCTGAAGCTTTCTTT. It specifies CAWSGGTNSEAFF.

This clone has a single count. The V and J genes are TRBV27 and TRBJ2-3; D not resolved. Trimming left V 4 bases short and J 2 bases short, with 4 bases between. The CDR3 totals 12 residues. In germline, CDR1 is MNHEY, CDR2 SMNVEV (reference sequence). CDR3: CASSSPTDTQYF. The CDR3 region has the DNA TGTGCCAGCAGTTCACCCACAGATACGCAGTATTTT.

As DNA, the CDR3 is TGCAGCGTGTCTACGCGGGGGGGAACATACCAAGAGACCCAGTACTTC. This sequence encodes CSVSTRGGTYQETQYF. The rearrangement links TRBV29-1 to TRBJ2-5, with TRBD2 identical over 9 bases. CDR1 and CDR2 (germline): SQVTM, ANQGSEA. Unmatched junction bases numbered 11, after V lost 6 bases and J lost 0 bases. The CDR3 is 16 amino acids.

In the case of this clone: The same CDR3 can be traced to other DNA sequences in this sample. The rearrangement uses TRBV30 and TRBJ1-1; no definite D call. CDR3 size: 12 residues. The V gene's germline CDR1 is GTSNPN and CDR2 SVGIG (reference sequence). Trimming cost V 0 bases and J 1 base, with 3 bases left between them. The CDR3 reads CAWSVGNTEAFF. DNA for the CDR3: TGTGCCTGGAGTGTAGGGAACACTGAAGCTTTCTTT.

This rearrangement joins TRBV25-1 to TRBJ1-2; TRBD1 agrees at 12 bases. The CDR3 runs to 17 residues. Germline V lookup: CDR1 MGHDK, CDR2 SYGVNS. V dropped 8 bases and J dropped 4; count of bases not matched to a gene: 14. CDR3 sequence (DNA): TGTGCCAGCGCTAGGGGACAGGGGGCTAATTCCCCCTATGGCTACACCTTC. Translation: CASARGQGANSPYGYTF.

The chain carries TRBV11-2 and TRBJ2-1; a weak D match, TRBD2 (5 bases). V lost 1 base, J lost 10 bases, and 20 bases lay in between. Germline V CDR1 and CDR2: SGHAT, FQNNGV. There are 16 residues in the CDR3. The CDR3 here is CASSLVRPSFSPEQFF. The CDR3 DNA reads TGTGCCAGCAGCTTAGTCCGCCCTAGCTTTTCCCCCGAGCAGTTCTTC.

The V call is TRBV5-6, the J call TRBJ2-1; weak D call: TRBD2 (5 bases). V was clipped by 7 bases and J by 6 bases, with 14 bases between them. Per germline, CDR1 SGHDT and CDR2 YYEEEE. This CDR3 comprises 13 residues. The CDR3 spells CASSLFAGNEQFF. The DNA for the CDR3 is TGTGCCAGCTCCCTATTTGCGGGCAATGAGCAGTTCTTC.

This chain connects TRBV18 to TRBJ2-3; no definite D call. Per the germline V gene, CDR1 is KGHSH and CDR2 is LQKENI. Trimming shortened V by 2 bases and J by 4 bases, and 7 bases separated the two germline ends. The CDR3 extends over 13 amino acids. CDR3 bases: TGTGCCAGCTCACCAGTCCGATCAGATACGCAGTATTTT. This codes for CASSPVRSDTQYF. Together with reference TRBV18 and TRBJ2-3, the CDR3 gives the full variable domain: NAGVMQNPRHLVRRRGQEARLRCSPMKGHSHVYWYRQLPEEGLKFMVYLQKENIIDESGMPKERFSAEFPKEGPSILRIQQVVRGDSAAYFCASSPVRSDTQYFGPGTRLTVL.